The rows below give T cell receptor beta chains drawn from one sample of a study of T cell changes during pregnancy in multiple sclerosis. Profiled with immunoSEQ multiplex PCR; TCRdb holds only in-frame clones, not every one. The sample has tens of thousands of clones; around 90% are singletons. Material: CD4+ T cells from peripheral blood mononuclear cells, obtained in the second trimester of pregnancy. All receptors derive from a female donor with multiple sclerosis, enrolled in a pregnancy study. Each CDR3 is given with its conserved first and last residue. The D gene is left open where the match is weak. Clone size, where shown, is once, few, many, or a class for clones that have expanded.

.	TRBV2	TRBJ2-7	.	TGTGCCAGCAGTGGAAAAGCATCTGGCTCCTACGAGCAGTACTTC	CASSGKASGSYEQYF
.	TRBV14	TRBJ2-1	.	TGTGCCAGCAGCCATGCAGGCGATGAGCAGTTCTTC	CASSHAGDEQFF
TRBD1	TRBV15	TRBJ1-1	.	TGTGCCACCAGCAGAAAGCAACAGGGGATGAACACTGAAGCTTTCTTT	CATSRKQQGMNTEAFF
.	TRBV18	TRBJ1-6	once	TGTGCCAGCTCACCACTCCCTTTCGGGGGAAGTAGTTCACCCCTCCACTTT	CASSPLPFGGSSSPLHF
TRBD1	TRBV30	TRBJ1-4	.	TGTGCCTGGAGCCGACAGGGGGTTAATGAAAAACTGTTTTTT	CAWSRQGVNEKLFF
.	TRBV6-6	TRBJ2-5	.	TGTGCCAGCAGTAACCTGGACAGCCAAGAGACCCAGTACTTC	CASSNLDSQETQYF
TRBD1	TRBV25-1	TRBJ2-6	.	TGTGCCAGCAGCGCCGACAGGGGAGGCTCTGGGGCCAACGTCCTGACTTTC	CASSADRGGSGANVLTF
.	TRBV5-1	TRBJ2-2	.	TGCGCCAGCAGCTGGGCGGGGGCCAACACCGGGGAGCTGTTTTTT	CASSWAGANTGELFF
TRBD1	TRBV15	TRBJ1-2	.	TGTGCCACCAGCAGACAGATACAGGGGCGAGGCTATGGCTACACCTTC	CATSRQIQGRGYGYTF
.	TRBV6-5	TRBJ2-6	.	TGTGCCAGCAGTTACTCTTTGGCCTCTGGGGCCAACGTCCTGACTTTC	CASSYSLASGANVLTF
.	TRBV9	TRBJ1-4	.	TGTGCCAGCAGCGTTGGACAGAGTGGTAAGGTGGTTGAAAAACTGTTTTTT	CASSVGQSGKVVEKLFF
.	TRBV28	TRBJ1-5	.	TGTGCCAGCAGCGACAGAAGGGGCAATCAGCCCCAGCATTTT	CASSDRRGNQPQHF
.	TRBV10-3	TRBJ1-3	.	TGTGCCATCAGTAGTCCCGGGAACTCTGGAAACACCATATATTTT	CAISSPGNSGNTIYF
.	TRBV25-1	TRBJ2-7	.	TGTGCCAGCAGTGGGACAGATAAATACGAGCAGTACTTC	CASSGTDKYEQYF
TRBD1	TRBV6-5	TRBJ1-1	.	TGTGCCAGCAGTGATACAGGGGGCACTGAAGCTTTCTTT	CASSDTGGTEAFF
TRBD2	TRBV7-3	TRBJ2-1	.	TGTGCCAGCAGCTTTTCCGGGACTAGCGGGAGTAGGGAGCAGTTCTTC	CASSFSGTSGSREQFF
.	TRBV9	TRBJ1-3	.	TGTGCCAGCAGCGTACAGGTAGAAGGAAACACCATATATTTT	CASSVQVEGNTIYF
.	TRBV7-9	TRBJ1-2	once	TGTGCCAGCACCTCCGAGGGGGGGAGTAGCTATGGCTACACCTTC	CASTSEGGSSYGYTF
.	TRBV11-1	TRBJ2-2	.	TGTGCCAGCAGCTTAGGGTTAAGCGGCCCTAGTGATACCGGGGAGCTGTTTTTT	CASSLGLSGPSDTGELFF
.	TRBV18	TRBJ1-3	.	TGTGCCAGCTCACCATTACACTCTGGAAACACCATATATTTT	CASSPLHSGNTIYF
TRBD1	TRBV28	TRBJ1-2	.	TGTGCCAGCAGTTTTATCGGAGGGGGCGCTTACTATGGCTACACCTTC	CASSFIGGGAYYGYTF
TRBD2	TRBV11-3	TRBJ2-5	.	TGTGCCAGCAGCTTAGTACTAGCGGGGGTTGGTGAGACCCAGTACTTC	CASSLVLAGVGETQYF
.	TRBV28	TRBJ2-3	.	TGTGCCAGCAGTTTTCAGGGCCGGACAGATACGCAGTATTTT	CASSFQGRTDTQYF